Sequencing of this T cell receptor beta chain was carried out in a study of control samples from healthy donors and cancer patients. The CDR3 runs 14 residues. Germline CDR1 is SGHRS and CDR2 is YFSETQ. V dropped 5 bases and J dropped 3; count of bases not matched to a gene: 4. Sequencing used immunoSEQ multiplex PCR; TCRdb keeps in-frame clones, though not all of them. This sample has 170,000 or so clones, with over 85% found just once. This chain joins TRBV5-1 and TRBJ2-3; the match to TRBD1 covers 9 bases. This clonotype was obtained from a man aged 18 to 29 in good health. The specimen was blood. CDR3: CASRPTGGTDTQYF. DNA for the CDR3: TGCGCCAGCAGGCCGACAGGGGGTACAGATACGCAGTATTTT. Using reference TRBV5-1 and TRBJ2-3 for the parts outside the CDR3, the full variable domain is KAGVTQTPRYLIKTRGQQVTLSCSPISGHRSVSWYQQTPGQGLQFLFEYFSETQRNKGNFPGRFSGRQFSNSRSEMNVSTLELGDSALYLCASRPTGGTDTQYFGPGTRLTVL.